This T cell receptor (beta chain) is from a study of molecular identifiers for immune sequencing clone quantification. This clonotype appeared many times. CDR3 size: 14 residues. Germline assignment: CDR1 SEHNR and CDR2 FQNEAQ (reference sequence). V lost 5 bases, J lost 4 bases, and 15 bases lay in between. One entry per CDR3 protein, called by TCRdb with MiXCR from the PCR reads. This sample has approximately 90,000 distinct CDR3 sequences, with about 21% found just once. The chain is built from TRBV7-9 and TRBJ2-7; a possible D gene is TRBD2 (5 bases). This clonotype originated in a human donor in good health. Some libraries in this study had Jurkat cell RNA spiked in. The sample consisted of naive CD8+ T cells from blood, with Jurkat cell RNA spiked in. Subset defined: FACS-sorted CD8+CD4-CCR7+CD45RA+ naive T cells. CDR3 coding DNA: TGTGCCAGCAGCCCCCCCGGGGTAGCTTACGAGCAGTACTTC. Translation: CASSPPGVAYEQYF.